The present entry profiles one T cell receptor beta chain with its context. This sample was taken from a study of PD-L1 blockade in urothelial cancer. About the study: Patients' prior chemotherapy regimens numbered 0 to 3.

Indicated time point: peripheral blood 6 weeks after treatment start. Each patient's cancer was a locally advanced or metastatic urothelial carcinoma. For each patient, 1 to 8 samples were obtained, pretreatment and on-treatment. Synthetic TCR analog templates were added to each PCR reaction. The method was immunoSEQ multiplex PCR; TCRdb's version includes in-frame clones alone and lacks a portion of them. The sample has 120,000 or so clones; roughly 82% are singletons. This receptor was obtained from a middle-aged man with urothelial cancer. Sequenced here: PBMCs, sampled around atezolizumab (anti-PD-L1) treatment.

This CDR3 is CASSQDPDSLSGNTIYF. In DNA, the CDR3 is TGTGCCAGCAGCCAAGATCCGGACAGCCTCTCTGGAAACACCATATATTTT. The V call is TRBV4-2, the J call TRBJ1-3, with D possibly TRBD1 on 6 matching bases. Germline-derived CDR1 and CDR2 are LGHNA and YNFKEQ. Trimming pared 0 bases from V and 0 bases from J, leaving 12 bases between. This CDR3 contains 17 residues.